The T cell receptor (beta chain) under discussion was sequenced for a study of blood T cell repertoires in COVID-19 (dated by TCRdb to the early 2020s). For the wider study: Samples covering the acute and convalescent phases of COVID-19 were provided by collaborators in the United States, Italy and Spain. Deeply sampled blood TCRbeta repertoires from subjects exposed to, actively infected with, or recovered from COVID-19 were included in the dataset. The material from the prospective study consisted of cDNA or gDNA derived from T cells, B-cell-depleted T cells, or PBMCs. The samples were drawn from the first 160 participants of the ongoing ImmuneRACE study and from some 1,300 subjects provided by 6 global collaborators. Where HLA class I and class II types were available, the types were taken from metadata supplied by the sample provider, not from assay-based typing. The repertoires were released in a freely available public database meant as a resource for research on the immune response to SARS-CoV-2. Nearly every sample came with metadata listing a de-identified subject ID, COVID-19 status, age in years and sex. Broad study findings and their caveats: The quantity of clinical and demographic metadata differed by source and by participant and was supplied without curation.

The germline V gene provides CDR1 SNHLY and CDR2 FYNNEI. V is pared back by 5 bases and J by 4 bases, with 14 bases lying between the germline termini. Inclusive of the bounding cysteine and phenylalanine, the CDR3 is 14 residues long. Here the CDR3 DNA is all that survives: 42 bases in frame from base 1. One collaborating source in Seattle enrolled patients during active infection and followed them longitudinally through the course of disease. Each collaborating institution followed its own protocols to collect whole blood in K2EDTA tubes. For TCRbeta analysis, collaborators shipped samples in one of three forms: frozen whole blood, isolated PBMCs, or DNA extracted from either of those sample types. TCRbeta CDR3 regions were amplified from genomic DNA using the immunoSEQ Assay, a bias-controlled multiplex PCR. Concerning the study's data processing: The number of nucleated cells in each sample was estimated by amplification of reference gene primers within the assay. Sequence reads were collapsed and filtered to measure the absolute abundance of every unique TCRbeta CDR3 rearrangement. For each sample, productive Simpson clonality was calculated as the square root of Simpson's diversity index across productive rearrangements. TCRdb took over this immuneACCESS table, retaining in-frame rearrangements with V and J assigned. Such tables are incomplete; in checked studies, under half of the missing clones stem from an unresolved V gene, and the remainder is unexplained. That table supplies the V and J calls and clone size; D and trimming were determined from the DNA. Within this sample are around 63,000 clones, with 85% to 90% of them counted one time only. The ten largest clones take up about a sixth of the sample.

This clone has only one observation. This receptor's antigen is unknown. The sample holds no much larger clone one base away, and base qualities are not on file. Sequences were obtained from peripheral blood. The chain links TRBV2 with TRBJ1-2; tentative D gene TRBD1, with 5 bases matching. The source of this sequence is a woman between 55 and 75 years old with COVID-19, enrolled during active disease. CDR3 region: CASSRYSGIYGYTF. The nucleotide sequence is TGTGCCAGCAGTCGCTATTCAGGGATCTATGGCTACACCTTC.